This T cell receptor (beta chain) was retrieved from a study of blood T cell repertoires in COVID-19. Background on the study: Material from acute and convalescent COVID-19 was sourced from the United States, Italy and Spain. T cells, B-cell-depleted T cells, or PBMCs provided the cDNA or gDNA that served as material.

Original data processing: For nucleated cells, counts were estimated from reference gene primer amplification. TCRdb keeps only in-frame clones here, not all; method: immunoSEQ multiplex PCR. For V, J and clone size, that table is used; D and trimming come from the DNA. The sample lists 81,000 or so clones; approximately 92% were seen once. The TCR sequence derives from a woman in her fifties or sixties with active COVID-19. The sample taken for sequencing was peripheral blood.

This CDR3 reads CASSKGTEVVGGYTF. CDR3 sequence (DNA): TGTGCCAGCAGCAAAGGGACAGAGGTGGTGGGTGGCTACACCTTC. The chain employs TRBV5-6 and TRBJ1-2, with 7 bases aligning to TRBD1. The CDR3 contains 15 residues. Germline CDR1 is SGHDT and CDR2 is YYEEEE. J gave up 7 bases and V 4 bases, and 13 bases lay outside the gene matches. The full variable domain, with the rest looked up from reference TRBV5-6 and TRBJ1-2, is DAGVTQSPTHLIKTRGQQVTLRCSPKSGHDTVSWYQQALGQGPQFIFQYYEEEERQRGNFPDRFSGHQFPNYSSELNVNALLLGDSALYLCASSKGTEVVGGYTFGSGTRLTVV.